This T cell receptor beta chain was recovered during a study of shared clonotypes between healthy human individuals. Background on the study: A donor's plate count was three for CD4 naive and three for CD4 memory; CD8 naive had two and CD8 memory one.

Germline CDR1 is GTSNPN and CDR2 is SVGIG (reference sequence). Deletions cut 4 bases from V and 8 bases from J, with 20 bases between. The CDR3 runs to 14 residues. The run depth of the assay was deep. The protocol was immunoSEQ multiplex PCR, while the TCRdb copy is restricted to in-frame clones and leaves out a portion. The top ten clones hold about 1.5% of a sample with some 980,000 clones, around three quarters of them seen once. Study observations and caveats: Naive CD4 clonotype sharing across a few donors was around 5%.

Every donor was a Caucasian adult from Nashville, Tennessee. As for this clone: Its cognate antigen is unknown.

The chain carries TRBV30 and TRBJ1-2, with D uncertain. What was sequenced was memory CD4+ T cells sorted from blood. Subset meaning: CD45RA-negative fraction. This receptor was identified in a man between 18 and 35 years old in good health. The CDR3 bases are TGTGCCTGGAAGTCTCAGGCCAAAGCTGGGGGCTACACCTTC. This sequence encodes CAWKSQAKAGGYTF.